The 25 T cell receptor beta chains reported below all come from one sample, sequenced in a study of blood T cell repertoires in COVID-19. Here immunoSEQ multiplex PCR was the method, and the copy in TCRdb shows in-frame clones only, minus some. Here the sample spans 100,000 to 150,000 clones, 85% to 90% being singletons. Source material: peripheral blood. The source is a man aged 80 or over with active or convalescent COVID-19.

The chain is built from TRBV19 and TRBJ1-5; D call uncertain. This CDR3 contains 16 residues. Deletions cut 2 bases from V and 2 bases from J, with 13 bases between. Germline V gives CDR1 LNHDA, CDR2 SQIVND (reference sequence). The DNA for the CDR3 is TGTGCCAGTAGTATACTCGAGACGGAGGGCAATCAGCCCCAGCATTTT. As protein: CASSILETEGNQPQHF.

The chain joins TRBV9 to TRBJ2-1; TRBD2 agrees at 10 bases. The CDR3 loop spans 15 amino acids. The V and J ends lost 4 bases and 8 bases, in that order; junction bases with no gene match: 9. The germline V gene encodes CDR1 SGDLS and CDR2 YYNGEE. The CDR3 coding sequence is TGTGCCAGCAGCACCGGAGGGACTAGCGTTGATGAGCAGTTCTTC. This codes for CASSTGGTSVDEQFF.

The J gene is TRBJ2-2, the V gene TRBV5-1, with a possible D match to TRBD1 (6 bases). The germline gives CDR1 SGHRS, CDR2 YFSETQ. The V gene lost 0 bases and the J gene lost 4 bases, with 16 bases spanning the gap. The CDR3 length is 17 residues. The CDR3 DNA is TGCGCCAGCAGCTTGGGGACAGCCACCCCGAGCACCGGGGAGCTGTTTTTT. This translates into CASSLGTATPSTGELFF.

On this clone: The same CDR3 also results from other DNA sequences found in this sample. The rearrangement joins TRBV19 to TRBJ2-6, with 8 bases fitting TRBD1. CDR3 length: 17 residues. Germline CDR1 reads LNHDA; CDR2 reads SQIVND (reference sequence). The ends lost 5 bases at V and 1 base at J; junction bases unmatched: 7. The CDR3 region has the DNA TGTGCCAGTAGTCAAACAGGGGGTCTTTCTGGGGCCAACGTCCTGACTTTC. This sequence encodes CASSQTGGLSGANVLTF.

CDR3 sequence: CASSFRRDRRTDTQYF. CDR3 nucleotides: TGTGCCAGCAGTTTCCGCCGGGACAGGCGCACAGATACGCAGTATTTT. This rearrangement joins TRBV27 to TRBJ2-3; 8 bases map to TRBD1. Germline loops: CDR1 MNHEY, CDR2 SMNVEV (reference sequence). The CDR3 sequence is 16 residues long. The ends lost 3 bases at V and 1 base at J; junction bases unmatched: 6.

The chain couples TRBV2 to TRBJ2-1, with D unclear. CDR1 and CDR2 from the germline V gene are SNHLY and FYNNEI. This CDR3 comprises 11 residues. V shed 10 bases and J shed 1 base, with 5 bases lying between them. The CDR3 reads CATRSYNEQFF. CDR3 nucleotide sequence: TGTGCCACGAGGTCCTACAATGAGCAGTTCTTC.

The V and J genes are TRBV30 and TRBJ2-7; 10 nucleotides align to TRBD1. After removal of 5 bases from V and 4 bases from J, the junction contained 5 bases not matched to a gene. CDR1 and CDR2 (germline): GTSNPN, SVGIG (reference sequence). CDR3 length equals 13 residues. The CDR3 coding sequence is TGTGCCTGGGGGGACAGGGGCTGGTACGAGCAGTACTTC. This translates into CAWGDRGWYEQYF.

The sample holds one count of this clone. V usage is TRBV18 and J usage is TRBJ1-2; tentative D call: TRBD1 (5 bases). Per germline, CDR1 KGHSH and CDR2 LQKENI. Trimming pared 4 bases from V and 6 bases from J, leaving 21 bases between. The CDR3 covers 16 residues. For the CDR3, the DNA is TGTGCCAGCTCACTCGAAGTCGGGGGTGTTGGAAATGGCTACACCTTC. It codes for CASSLEVGGVGNGYTF.

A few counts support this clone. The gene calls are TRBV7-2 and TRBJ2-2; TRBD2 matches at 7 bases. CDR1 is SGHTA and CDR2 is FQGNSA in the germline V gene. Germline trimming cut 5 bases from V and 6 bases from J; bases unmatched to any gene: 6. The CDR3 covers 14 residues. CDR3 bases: TGTGCCAGCAGCCTCACTAGCGTAGCCGGGGAGCTGTTTTTT. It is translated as CASSLTSVAGELFF.

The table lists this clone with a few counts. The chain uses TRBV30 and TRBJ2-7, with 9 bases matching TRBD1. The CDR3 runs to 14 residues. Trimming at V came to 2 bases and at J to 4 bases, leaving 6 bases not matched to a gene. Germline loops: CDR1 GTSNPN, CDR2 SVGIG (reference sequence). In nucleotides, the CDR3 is TGTGCCTGGAGTACCGGACAGGGGCGATACGAGCAGTACTTC. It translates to CAWSTGQGRYEQYF.

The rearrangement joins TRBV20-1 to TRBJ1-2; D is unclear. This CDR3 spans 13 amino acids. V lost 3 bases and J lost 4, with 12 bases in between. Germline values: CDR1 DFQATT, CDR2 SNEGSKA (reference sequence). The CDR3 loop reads CSASPPTFYGYTF. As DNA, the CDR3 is TGCAGTGCTAGTCCCCCGACATTCTATGGCTACACCTTC.

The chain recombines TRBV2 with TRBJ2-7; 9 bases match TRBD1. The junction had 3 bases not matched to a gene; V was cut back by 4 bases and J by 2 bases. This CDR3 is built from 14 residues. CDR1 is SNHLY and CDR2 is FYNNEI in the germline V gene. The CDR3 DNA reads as TGTGCCAGCAGTGCGGACAGGGGCACCTACGAGCAGTACTTC. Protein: CASSADRGTYEQYF. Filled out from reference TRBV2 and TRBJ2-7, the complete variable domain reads EPEVTQTPSHQVTQMGQEVILRCVPISNHLYFYWYRQILGQKVEFLVSFYNNEISEKSEIFDDQFSVERPDGSNFTLKIRSTKLEDSAMYFCASSADRGTYEQYFGPGTRLTVT.

CDR3 sequence (DNA): TGTGCCAGCAGCTTAAACAGGGGCTCTGGAAACACCATATATTTT. This codes for CASSLNRGSGNTIYF. The rearrangement uses TRBV7-3 and TRBJ1-3; TRBD1 matches at 7 bases. J was trimmed by 0 bases and V by 1 base; bases with no gene match: 0. The CDR3 covers 15 residues. Germline loops: CDR1 SGHTA, CDR2 FQGTGA.

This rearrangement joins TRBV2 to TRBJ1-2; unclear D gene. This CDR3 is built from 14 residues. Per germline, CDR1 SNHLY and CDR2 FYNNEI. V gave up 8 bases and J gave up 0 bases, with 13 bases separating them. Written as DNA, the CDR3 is TGTGCCAGCGGATACAGAGTCACTAACTATGGCTACACCTTC. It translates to CASGYRVTNYGYTF.

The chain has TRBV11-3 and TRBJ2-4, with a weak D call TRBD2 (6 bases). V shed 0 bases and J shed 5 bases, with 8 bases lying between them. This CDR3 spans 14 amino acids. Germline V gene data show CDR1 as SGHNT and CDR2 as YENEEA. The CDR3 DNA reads TGTGCCAGCAGCTTAGATGCGGGGCAAAACATTCAGTACTTC. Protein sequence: CASSLDAGQNIQYF.

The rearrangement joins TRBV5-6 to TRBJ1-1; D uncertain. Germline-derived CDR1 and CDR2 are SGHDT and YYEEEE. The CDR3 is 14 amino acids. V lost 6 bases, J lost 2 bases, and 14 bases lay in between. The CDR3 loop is CASTPREVNTEAFF. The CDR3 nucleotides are TGTGCCAGCACCCCCCGGGAAGTCAACACTGAAGCTTTCTTT.

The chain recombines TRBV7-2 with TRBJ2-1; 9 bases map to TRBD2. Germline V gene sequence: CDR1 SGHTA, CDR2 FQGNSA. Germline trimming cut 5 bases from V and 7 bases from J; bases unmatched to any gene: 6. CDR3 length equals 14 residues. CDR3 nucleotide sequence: TGTGCCAGCAGCCCCAACAGCGGGAGGAATGAGCAGTTCTTC. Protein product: CASSPNSGRNEQFF.

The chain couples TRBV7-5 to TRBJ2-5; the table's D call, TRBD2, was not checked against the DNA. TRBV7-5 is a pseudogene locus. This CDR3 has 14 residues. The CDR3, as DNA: TGTGTCAGAAGCTTCTTTAGTATTCAAGAGACCCAGTACTTC. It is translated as CVRSFFSIQETQYF.

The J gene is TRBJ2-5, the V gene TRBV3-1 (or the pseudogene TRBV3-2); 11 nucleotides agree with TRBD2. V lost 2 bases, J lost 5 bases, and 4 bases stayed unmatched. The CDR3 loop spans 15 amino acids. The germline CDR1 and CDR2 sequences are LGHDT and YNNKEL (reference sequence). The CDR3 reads CASSQWASGRETQYF. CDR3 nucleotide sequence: TGTGCCAGCAGCCAATGGGCTAGCGGGAGGGAGACCCAGTACTTC.

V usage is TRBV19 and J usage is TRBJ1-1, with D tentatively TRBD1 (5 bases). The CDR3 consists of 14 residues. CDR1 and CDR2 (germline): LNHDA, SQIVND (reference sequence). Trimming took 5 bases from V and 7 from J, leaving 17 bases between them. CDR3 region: CASSVDRVRGEAFF. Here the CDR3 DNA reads TGTGCCAGTAGTGTCGACAGAGTGCGTGGTGAAGCTTTCTTT. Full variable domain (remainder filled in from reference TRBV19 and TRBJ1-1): DGGITQSPKYLFRKEGQNVTLSCEQNLNHDAMYWYRQDPGQGLRLIYYSQIVNDFQKGDIAEGYSVSREKKESFPLTVTSAQKNPTAFYLCASSVDRVRGEAFFGQGTRLTVV.

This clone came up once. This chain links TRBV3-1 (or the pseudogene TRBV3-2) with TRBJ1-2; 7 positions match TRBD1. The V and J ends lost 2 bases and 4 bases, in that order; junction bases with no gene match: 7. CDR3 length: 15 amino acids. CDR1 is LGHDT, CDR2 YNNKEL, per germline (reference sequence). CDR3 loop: CASSQSLQGPYGYTF. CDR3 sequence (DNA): TGTGCCAGCAGCCAAAGTTTACAGGGGCCCTATGGCTACACCTTC.

The CDR3 sequence: CASSSPLGDTDTQYF. In DNA, the CDR3 is TGTGCCAGCAGTTCCCCTCTAGGGGACACAGATACGCAGTATTTT. The chain couples TRBV5-4 to TRBJ2-3; TRBD1 might be the D (5 bases). Looked up from germline, CDR1 is SGHNT and CDR2 is YYREEE (reference sequence). With 5 bases removed from V and 2 bases from J, the gap between germline ends came to 15 bases. The CDR3 has 15 amino acids.

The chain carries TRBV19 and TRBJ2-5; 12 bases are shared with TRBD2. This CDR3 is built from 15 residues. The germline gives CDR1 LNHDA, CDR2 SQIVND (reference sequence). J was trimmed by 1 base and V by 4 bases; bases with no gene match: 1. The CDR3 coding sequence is TGTGCCAGTAGTAAACTAGCGGGGGGCCAAGAGACCCAGTACTTC. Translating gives CASSKLAGGQETQYF.

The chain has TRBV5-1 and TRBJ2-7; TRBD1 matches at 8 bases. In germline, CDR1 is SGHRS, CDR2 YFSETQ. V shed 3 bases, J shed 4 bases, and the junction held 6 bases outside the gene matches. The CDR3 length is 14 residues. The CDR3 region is CASSSGQGAYEQYF. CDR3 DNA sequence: TGCGCCAGCAGCTCTGGACAGGGTGCGTACGAGCAGTACTTC.

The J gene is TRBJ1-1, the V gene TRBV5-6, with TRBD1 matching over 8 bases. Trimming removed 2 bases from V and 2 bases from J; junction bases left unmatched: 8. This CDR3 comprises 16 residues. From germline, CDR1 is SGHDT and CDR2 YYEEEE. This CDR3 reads CASSFAGTGLNTEAFF. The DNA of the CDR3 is TGTGCCAGCAGCTTTGCCGGGACAGGACTAAACACTGAAGCTTTCTTT.